The 11 T cell receptor beta chains below were found in one sample sequenced in a study of PD-1 blockade in classical Hodgkin lymphoma. Every one of the patients relapsed after autologous stem cell transplantation (brentuximab vedotin exposure was variable). The repertoire was sequenced with immunoSEQ multiplex PCR; TCRdb's copy has only in-frame clones and lacks some. The data contain roughly 35,000 clones, 85% to 90% of them singletons. This specimen was peripheral blood mononuclear cells (PBMCs), taken before the second cycle of nivolumab. All receptors derive from a human donor with classical Hodgkin lymphoma.

V gene TRBV28 combines with J gene TRBJ1-2; tentatively, D is TRBD1 (6 bases). The CDR3 has 14 residues. Deletions cut 3 bases from V and 4 bases from J, with 12 bases between. Germline CDR1 MDHEN, CDR2 SYDVKM. In nucleotides, the CDR3 is TGTGCCAGCAGTTTTCGTTGGACAGTCTATGGCTACACCTTC. Translated: CASSFRWTVYGYTF.

The chain couples TRBV7-8 to TRBJ2-7; D assignment may be TRBD1 or TRBD2 (5 bases each). This CDR3 has 11 residues. The germline V gene has CDR1 SGHVS and CDR2 FQNEAQ. The ends were cut back, 7 bases at V and 6 bases at J, with 10 bases in the middle. CDR3 sequence (DNA): TGTGCCAGCAACCTCGGGACCGAGCAGTACTTC. Protein: CASNLGTEQYF.

This clone was seen just once. This chain links TRBV19 with TRBJ2-1; maybe TRBD1 (5 bases). The CDR3 totals 13 residues. V gave up 10 bases and J gave up 8 bases, with 18 bases separating them. Germline V gene data show CDR1 as LNHDA and CDR2 as SQIVND (reference sequence). The CDR3 nucleotides are TGTGCCACCGACGAAGGGGAATCAGATGAGCAGTTCTTC. Amino acids: CATDEGESDEQFF.

This sequence joins TRBV4-1 and TRBJ2-7, with D unclear. Trimming removed 1 base from V and 3 bases from J, with 10 bases in between. In germline, CDR1 is MGHRA, CDR2 YSYEKL. CDR3 length equals 14 residues. The CDR3 DNA sequence: TGCGCCAGCAGCCAAGCTAACTCCCGCTACGAGCAGTACTTC. Translated, it gives CASSQANSRYEQYF.

V and J are TRBV19 and TRBJ2-7; 7 positions agree with TRBD2. The CDR3 has 14 amino acids. Germline V gene data show CDR1 as LNHDA and CDR2 as SQIVND (reference sequence). V lost 4 bases to trimming and J lost 0 bases; unmatched junction nucleotides: 3. The chain's CDR3 is CASSKRGTSYEQYF. The CDR3 DNA is TGTGCCAGTAGTAAGCGGGGCACCTCCTACGAGCAGTACTTC.

This clone has a single count. CDR3 region: CASSQESGGEKLFF. CDR3 bases: TGTGCCAGCAGCCAAGAGTCAGGGGGAGAAAAACTGTTTTTT. This chain links TRBV4-2 with TRBJ1-4, with 7 positions matching TRBD1. CDR1 is LGHNA, CDR2 YNFKEQ, per germline. V trimming: 0 bases; J trimming: 8 bases; junction bases outside the gene matches: 3. The CDR3 runs 14 residues.

This chain uses TRBV5-6 with TRBJ2-7; the match to TRBD2 covers 7 bases. CDR3 length equals 13 residues. Looked up from germline, CDR1 is SGHDT and CDR2 is YYEEEE. V shed 0 bases and J 3 bases; nucleotides not matched to a gene: 0. The CDR3 spells CASSLGEGYEQYF. The CDR3 coding sequence is TGTGCCAGCAGCTTGGGGGAGGGCTACGAGCAGTACTTC.

This sequence joins TRBV6-5 and TRBJ2-7; D may be TRBD1 (8 bases). The CDR3 has 15 residues. Trimming removed 6 bases from V and 2 bases from J, with 17 bases in between. Germline V CDR1 and CDR2: MNHEY, SVGAGI. This chain's CDR3 is CASREYRGGPYEQYF. The CDR3 nucleotides are TGTGCCAGCAGGGAATACAGGGGGGGTCCCTACGAGCAGTACTTC.

The chain carries TRBV27 and TRBJ2-1, with unresolved D. Trimming shortened V by 4 bases and J by 0 bases, and 10 bases separated the two germline ends. The CDR3 sequence is 15 residues long. Germline loops: CDR1 MNHEY, CDR2 SMNVEV (reference sequence). The CDR3 protein is CASSYTASSYNEQFF. The CDR3 coding sequence is TGTGCCAGCAGTTATACAGCGAGCTCCTACAATGAGCAGTTCTTC.

The chain is built from TRBV5-1 and TRBJ1-4; a weak D match, TRBD1 (6 bases). V was cut by 5 bases and J by 0 bases, with 17 bases left in between. Per the germline V gene, CDR1 is SGHRS and CDR2 is YFSETQ. The CDR3 loop spans 17 amino acids. CDR3 protein: CASRRAGQLATNEKLFF. Here the CDR3 DNA reads TGCGCCAGCAGGAGGGCAGGACAGCTTGCAACTAATGAAAAACTGTTTTTT.

The chain combines TRBV7-2 with TRBJ2-3; 7 bases agree with TRBD1. The germline V gene encodes CDR1 SGHTA and CDR2 FQGNSA. The length of the CDR3 is 16 residues. Germline trimming cut 1 base from V and 4 bases from J; bases unmatched to any gene: 8. CDR3 region: CASSLVDRAFADTQYF. CDR3 sequence (DNA): TGTGCCAGCAGCTTAGTTGACAGGGCGTTCGCAGATACGCAGTATTTT.